This entry concerns a single TCR beta chain. Its cognate antigen is unknown. Primers: 60 Vbeta forward and 13 Jbeta reverse. Authors' methods: Some 80 million unique TCR beta chains, roughly 11 million shared, were counted in a later analysis. Generated by immunoSEQ multiplex PCR, the TCRdb table keeps only in-frame clones and is missing some. V and J calls and clone size come straight from that table; D and trimming were deduced from the DNA. The profile shows approximately 70,000 clones, roughly 78% of them singletons. The germline V gene encodes CDR1 MGHRA and CDR2 YSYEKL. The CDR3 contains 14 residues. The V end was cut by 0 bases, the J end by 5 bases, with 8 bases between. This sample was included in a study of cytomegalovirus exposure and HLA in healthy donors. Study-wide results and limits: The HLA-A and HLA-B alleles of most subjects were reportedly predicted accurately from TCR beta sequences.

The material sequenced was PBMCs. This clonotype was obtained from a woman aged 40 to 50 in good health and CMV-seropositive. The chain has TRBV4-1 and TRBJ1-5; perhaps TRBD1 as D (5 bases). CDR3 bases: TGCGCCAGCAGCCAAGACAGGGAGGATCAGCCCCAGCATTTT. It encodes CASSQDREDQPQHF.